The 31 T cell receptor beta chains listed next were all sequenced from one sample in a study of blood T cell repertoires in COVID-19. TCRdb's table, derived via immunoSEQ multiplex PCR, lists solely in-frame clones and lacks some. The table lists 65,000 to 90,000 clones, 80% to 90% of them singletons. Sequencing was done on a sample of peripheral blood. The receptors derive from a man aged 45-65 years with acute or convalescent COVID-19.

This sequence joins TRBV28 and TRBJ1-5; TRBD1 matches 9 bases. Germline V gene lookup returns CDR1 MDHEN and CDR2 SYDVKM. The CDR3 is 13 amino acids. V lost 8 bases to trimming and J lost 6 bases; unmatched junction nucleotides: 5. CDR3 DNA: TGTGCCAGCGTTACAGGGGGCATTCAGCCCCAGCATTTT. This encodes CASVTGGIQPQHF.

This rearrangement joins TRBV28 to TRBJ2-2; the match to TRBD1 covers 9 bases. This CDR3 region has 17 residues. V lost 4 bases and J lost 0; bases outside the gene matches: 6. From germline, CDR1 is MDHEN and CDR2 SYDVKM. CDR3 sequence (DNA): TGTGCCAGCAGTTACCCGGGACAGGGAGCGAACACCGGGGAGCTGTTTTTT. Amino acids: CASSYPGQGANTGELFF.

This chain links TRBV5-1 with TRBJ2-3, with TRBD1 identical over 8 bases. V lost 6 bases, J lost 3 bases, and 9 bases stayed unmatched. CDR1 and CDR2 from the germline V gene are SGHRS and YFSETQ. The CDR3 spans 15 residues. The CDR3 protein is CASTAGGAWTDTQYF. The DNA for the CDR3 is TGCGCCAGCACCGCAGGGGGCGCGTGGACAGATACGCAGTATTTT.

The chain uses TRBV3-1 (or the pseudogene TRBV3-2) and TRBJ2-2; 9 bases align to TRBD1. CDR3 length: 17 amino acids. The germline CDR1 and CDR2 sequences are LGHDT and YNNKEL (reference sequence). Trimming took 2 bases from V and 5 from J; bases not matched to a gene: 9. This CDR3 reads CASSQITGGSWTGELFF. The CDR3 nucleotides read TGTGCCAGCAGCCAAATAACAGGGGGCTCGTGGACCGGGGAGCTGTTTTTT.

This chain links TRBV5-1 with TRBJ1-1; the D is unclear. CDR3 length: 13 amino acids. Germline CDR1 reads SGHRS; CDR2 reads YFSETQ. V gave up 3 bases and J gave up 4 bases, with 10 bases separating them. The CDR3 DNA reads TGCGCCAGCAGCTGGGAGGCTGGCACTGAAGCTTTCTTT. Its protein product is CASSWEAGTEAFF.

The V gene is TRBV7-2, the J gene TRBJ1-5, with unresolved D. Germline CDR1 is SGHTA and CDR2 is FQGNSA. The V gene lost 4 bases and the J gene lost 7 bases, with 17 bases spanning the gap. The length of the CDR3 is 15 residues. This chain's CDR3 is CASSSRGGLGQPQHF. CDR3 nucleotide sequence: TGTGCCAGCAGCTCGCGGGGAGGGCTTGGGCAGCCCCAGCATTTT.

The table lists this clone with a count of one. The J gene is TRBJ2-5, the V gene TRBV19; possible D gene TRBD2, 7 bases. V lost 6 bases to trimming and J lost 5 bases, with 16 bases between them. The CDR3 is made up of 14 amino acids. The germline CDR1 and CDR2 sequences are LNHDA and SQIVND (reference sequence). Written as DNA, the CDR3 is TGTGCCAGTAGGTCAGCGGGAACAGGGGAGACCCAGTACTTC. Its protein is CASRSAGTGETQYF.

V usage is TRBV11-2 and J usage is TRBJ1-5, with TRBD1 matching over 7 bases. Germline loops: CDR1 SGHAT, CDR2 FQNNGV. J was trimmed by 4 bases and V by 5 bases; bases with no gene match: 5. The CDR3 spans 14 residues. CDR3 in DNA: TGTGCCAGCAGCGTCCGGGACAGTAATCAGCCCCAGCATTTT. It yields the protein CASSVRDSNQPQHF.

This clone was seen once. V and J are TRBV12-3 or TRBV12-4 and TRBJ1-2, with a possible D match to TRBD1 (5 bases). V lost 6 bases and J lost 5, with 13 bases in between. CDR3 size: 13 residues. This CDR3 reads CASSTLTDYGYTF. CDR3 coding DNA: TGTGCCAGCAGCACACTGACAGATTATGGCTACACCTTC.

The rearrangement joins TRBV7-9 to TRBJ1-5; perhaps TRBD1 as D (5 bases). Per the germline V gene, CDR1 is SEHNR and CDR2 is FQNEAQ (reference sequence). CDR3 size: 14 residues. The V end lost 3 bases, the J end lost 4 bases, and 10 bases lay between the germline ends. The CDR3 DNA sequence: TGTGCCAGCAGCTTGGCAGGGAAGAATCAGCCCCAGCATTTT. Translated: CASSLAGKNQPQHF.

This CDR3 reads CASSKSRGQRNYGYTF. Here the CDR3 DNA reads TGTGCCAGCAGCAAGAGCCGGGGACAGAGAAACTATGGCTACACCTTC. V gene TRBV11-1 combines with J gene TRBJ1-2; 7 positions match TRBD1. The V gene end was trimmed by 5 bases and the J gene end by 2 bases; junction bases not matched to a gene: 11. In germline, CDR1 is SGHAT, CDR2 FQDESV (reference sequence). This CDR3 is built from 16 residues. Looking up the rest from reference TRBV11-1 and TRBJ1-2 gives the full variable domain: EAEVAQSPRYKITEKSQAVAFWCDPISGHATLYWYRQILGQGPELLVQFQDESVVDDSQLPKDRFSAERLKGVDSTLKIQPAELGDSAMYLCASSKSRGQRNYGYTFGSGTRLTVV.

V is TRBV28 and J is TRBJ2-1; a weak D match, TRBD2 (6 bases). The CDR3 loop spans 14 amino acids. Trimming stripped 5 bases from V and 7 bases from J, with 15 bases between. The germline CDR1 and CDR2 sequences are MDHEN and SYDVKM. CDR3 region: CASSPRDWKNEQFF. The DNA for the CDR3 is TGTGCCAGCAGTCCCCGGGACTGGAAAAATGAGCAGTTCTTC.

V and J are TRBV5-4 and TRBJ1-5; the D is unclear. CDR3 length equals 15 residues. Trimming took off 3 bases at V and 0 bases at J, with 10 bases between the two ends. Germline V lookup: CDR1 SGHNT, CDR2 YYREEE (reference sequence). As DNA, the CDR3 is TGTGCCAGCAGCTCGGGAGCTGATAGCAATCAGCCCCAGCATTTT. As protein: CASSSGADSNQPQHF.

This chain uses TRBV3-1 (or the pseudogene TRBV3-2) with TRBJ1-1; 9 nucleotides align to TRBD1. This CDR3 comprises 14 residues. Germline V gene lookup returns CDR1 LGHDT and CDR2 YNNKEL (reference sequence). J gave up 4 bases and V 2 bases, and 2 bases lay outside the gene matches. CDR3 DNA: TGTGCCAGCAGCCAAATACAGGGGGCCACTGAAGCTTTCTTT. Translation: CASSQIQGATEAFF.

The chain carries TRBV5-5 and TRBJ2-7; D may be TRBD1 (6 bases). The CDR3 totals 14 residues. Germline values: CDR1 SGHKS, CDR2 YYEKEE (reference sequence). Between the trimmed V and J ends, which lost 4 bases and 6 bases, there was a span of 17 bases. CDR3 region: CASSQLGQSLEQYF. CDR3 nucleotides: TGTGCCAGCAGCCAACTCGGACAGTCCCTCGAGCAGTACTTC.

The chain combines TRBV9 with TRBJ1-1; TRBD1 agrees at 8 bases. CDR3 length: 14 residues. V lost 4 bases to trimming and J lost 4 bases; unmatched junction nucleotides: 6. CDR1 SGDLS and CDR2 YYNGEE come from the germline V gene. The CDR3 protein is CASSPRDRPTEAFF. Here the CDR3 DNA reads TGTGCCAGCAGCCCTCGGGACAGGCCCACTGAAGCTTTCTTT.

The rearrangement links TRBV10-3 to TRBJ1-1, with 10 bases that match TRBD1. V shed 0 bases and J 5 bases; nucleotides not matched to a gene: 0. Looked up from germline, CDR1 is ENHRY and CDR2 is SYGVKD. The CDR3 sequence is 14 residues long. The CDR3 loop reads CAISESGQGTEAFF. CDR3 DNA: TGTGCCATCAGTGAGTCGGGACAGGGGACTGAAGCTTTCTTT.

This chain uses TRBV9 with TRBJ1-1, with D perhaps matching TRBD1 (6 bases). The V gene's germline CDR1 is SGDLS and CDR2 YYNGEE. The CDR3 length is 12 residues. Trimming shortened V by 6 bases and J by 4 bases, and 10 bases separated the two germline ends. For the CDR3, the DNA is TGTGCCAGCACAGGGGTTGGCACTGAAGCTTTCTTT. Residues: CASTGVGTEAFF. Variable domain in full (rest from reference TRBV9 and TRBJ1-1): DSGVTQTPKHLITATGQRVTLRCSPRSGDLSVYWYQQSLDQGLQFLIQYYNGEERAKGNILERFSAQQFPDLHSELNLSSLELGDSALYFCASTGVGTEAFFGQGTRLTVV.

V usage is TRBV9 and J usage is TRBJ1-4, with 7 bases identical to TRBD1. The trim removed 3 bases at V and 7 bases at J, leaving 0 bases unmatched. This CDR3 spans 12 amino acids. CDR1 is SGDLS, CDR2 YYNGEE, per germline. The CDR3: CASSGQGEKLFF. The CDR3 DNA follows: TGTGCCAGCAGCGGACAGGGTGAAAAACTGTTTTTT.

V usage is TRBV10-3 and J usage is TRBJ1-1; no clear D. The CDR3 length is 17 residues. The V end lost 0 bases, the J end lost 8 bases, and 22 bases lay between the germline ends. Germline V gene data show CDR1 as ENHRY and CDR2 as SYGVKD. CDR3: CAISESSAGGRRLEAFF. The CDR3 DNA reads TGTGCCATCAGTGAGTCGAGTGCCGGCGGTCGCCGGCTAGAAGCTTTCTTT.

The gene calls are TRBV10-3 and TRBJ1-1, with 7 bases aligning to TRBD1. After removal of 6 bases from V and 3 bases from J, the junction contained 4 bases not matched to a gene. The CDR3 consists of 13 residues. The germline V gene encodes CDR1 ENHRY and CDR2 SYGVKD. CDR3 in DNA: TGTGCCATCAGGACAGGGCGGGACACTGAAGCTTTCTTT. Protein: CAIRTGRDTEAFF.

V usage is TRBV27 and J usage is TRBJ2-2; TRBD1 matches 8 bases. CDR1 and CDR2 from the germline V gene are MNHEY and SMNVEV (reference sequence). The CDR3 loop spans 17 amino acids. The ends lost 5 bases at V and 6 bases at J; junction bases unmatched: 14. This CDR3 is CASSPRRTGINPGELFF. The CDR3 DNA reads as TGTGCCAGCAGTCCTCGGAGGACAGGGATTAATCCCGGGGAGCTGTTTTTT.

The rearrangement uses TRBV5-1 and TRBJ2-7; 12 nucleotides match TRBD1. CDR3 length: 16 residues. Germline CDR1 and CDR2: SGHRS and YFSETQ. The ends lost 4 bases at V and 3 bases at J; junction bases unmatched: 8. CDR3 residues: CASSTGQGAPYYEQYF. In nucleotides, the CDR3 is TGCGCCAGCAGCACGGGACAGGGGGCCCCGTACTACGAGCAGTACTTC.

The chain couples TRBV19 to TRBJ1-4, with 7 bases fitting TRBD1. The germline V gene has CDR1 LNHDA and CDR2 SQIVND (reference sequence). The CDR3 totals 14 residues. V was pared by 10 bases and J by 2 bases, with 7 bases of the junction left unmatched. CDR3 loop: CATSRGSTNEKLFF. CDR3 coding DNA: TGTGCCACGTCCAGGGGGTCCACTAATGAAAAACTGTTTTTT.

This clone has just one count. This chain joins TRBV24-1 and TRBJ1-2, with D perhaps matching TRBD1 (6 bases). Trimming removed 4 bases from V and 4 bases from J, with 12 bases in between. The CDR3 spans 14 residues. CDR1 KGHDR and CDR2 SFDVKD come from the germline V gene. CDR3 DNA: TGTGCCACCAGTGACAGGGGAACGACCTATGGCTACACCTTC. Residues: CATSDRGTTYGYTF.

The V gene is TRBV7-2, the J gene TRBJ1-6, with a weak D call TRBD1 (5 bases). This CDR3 spans 13 amino acids. Germline CDR1 is SGHTA and CDR2 is FQGNSA. Trimming took 5 bases from V and 8 from J, leaving 10 bases between them. The CDR3 coding sequence is TGTGCCAGCAGCGCGACAGTTGATTCACCCCTCCACTTT. This translates into CASSATVDSPLHF.

The rearrangement links TRBV27 to TRBJ2-3; the match to TRBD2 covers 11 bases. Looked up from germline, CDR1 is MNHEY and CDR2 is SMNVEV (reference sequence). CDR3 length: 21 residues. V was pared by 1 base and J by 3 bases, with 18 bases of the junction left unmatched. This CDR3 reads CASSLFPDQGLAGGQTDTQYF. The CDR3 DNA reads TGTGCCAGCAGTTTATTCCCTGACCAGGGGCTAGCGGGGGGCCAGACAGATACGCAGTATTTT.

The rearrangement joins TRBV6-5 to TRBJ1-1; 9 bases agree with TRBD1. The CDR3 loop spans 14 amino acids. Unmatched junction bases numbered 11, after V lost 10 bases and J lost 5 bases. Germline lookup yields CDR1 MNHEY and CDR2 SVGAGI. DNA for the CDR3: TGTGCCAACTATACGGGACAGGGTATGACTGAAGCTTTCTTT. Protein sequence: CANYTGQGMTEAFF.

This clone was seen only once. This rearrangement joins TRBV27 to TRBJ2-3; 11 bases align to TRBD1. CDR1 and CDR2 from the germline V gene are MNHEY and SMNVEV (reference sequence). The CDR3 length is 16 residues. V lost 4 bases, J lost 0 bases, and 3 bases stayed unmatched. The CDR3 sequence: CASSSRTGGSTDTQYF. CDR3 coding DNA: TGTGCCAGCAGTTCTCGGACAGGGGGCAGCACAGATACGCAGTATTTT.

This sequence joins TRBV7-9 and TRBJ1-4; TRBD1 matches at 8 bases. V trimming: 4 bases; J trimming: 8 bases; junction bases outside the gene matches: 3. This CDR3 has 13 residues. The germline V gene has CDR1 SEHNR and CDR2 FQNEAQ (reference sequence). CDR3 residues: CASSWGQAEKLFF. CDR3 bases: TGTGCCAGCAGCTGGGGACAGGCAGAAAAACTGTTTTTT.

The rearrangement uses TRBV15 and TRBJ1-1, with D possibly matching TRBD1 (5 bases). This CDR3 spans 14 amino acids. Germline CDR1 LNHNV, CDR2 YYDKDF (reference sequence). The germline V and J ends were trimmed by 2 bases and 6 bases, with 13 bases remaining between them. The CDR3 DNA reads as TGTGCCACCAGCAGACTGATCAGGGACTCTGAAGCTTTCTTT. Protein: CATSRLIRDSEAFF. Combining the CDR3 with reference TRBV15 and TRBJ1-1 gives the whole variable domain DAMVIQNPRYQVTQFGKPVTLSCSQTLNHNVMYWYQQKSSQAPKLLFHYYDKDFNNEADTPDNFQSRRPNTSFCFLDIRSPGLGDTAMYLCATSRLIRDSEAFFGQGTRLTVV.